A single sample is the source of the 6 T cell receptor beta chains below, sequenced in a study of cytomegalovirus exposure and HLA in healthy donors. PCR employed 60 Vbeta and 13 Jbeta primers. Some clones are missing from TCRdb's copy, which holds only in-frame ones; the method was immunoSEQ multiplex PCR. The table records 200,000 to 250,000 clones, 70% of them present only once. Sequencing input: PBMCs. These receptors all come from a man aged 40-55 years in good health and CMV-seropositive.

CDR3 DNA: TGTGCCAGCAGTGAACACGTAGGCAGGGGGCCTTCGTATGGCTACACCTTC. Protein: CASSEHVGRGPSYGYTF. The chain links TRBV6-1 to TRBJ1-2; 8 bases agree with TRBD1. CDR3 length: 17 amino acids. V lost 2 bases, J lost 5 bases, and 13 bases stayed unmatched. Germline lookup yields CDR1 MNHNS and CDR2 SASEGT.

This clone was observed a few times. The rearrangement joins TRBV2 to TRBJ2-5, with 8 bases lining up with TRBD1. The J call may be mistaken, given a closer DNA end match to TRBJ2-7. CDR1 SNHLY and CDR2 FYNNEI come from the germline V gene. The CDR3 loop spans 15 amino acids. CDR3 nucleotides: TGTGCCAGCAGGGGTGTGGACAGGGCTTCCTACGAGCAGTACTTC. Encoded protein: CASRGVDRASYEQYF.

This clone came up a few times. The chain is built from TRBV18 and TRBJ2-2, with D tentatively TRBD1 (6 bases). The V end was cut by 3 bases, the J end by 7 bases, with 18 bases between. The CDR3 spans 16 residues. Germline values: CDR1 KGHSH, CDR2 LQKENI. CDR3 bases: TGTGCCAGCTCACCTTTCGCAGGGGATCAAGGCGGGGAGCTGTTTTTT. This encodes CASSPFAGDQGGELFF.

The rearrangement joins TRBV10-3 to TRBJ2-5; D not certain. The germline V gene encodes CDR1 ENHRY and CDR2 SYGVKD. This CDR3 has 12 residues. V was pared by 6 bases and J by 2 bases, with 7 bases between. Written as DNA, the CDR3 is TGTGCCATCAGCGGTGCGCAAGAGACCCAGTACTTC. It yields the protein CAISGAQETQYF.

The chain recombines TRBV9 with TRBJ2-1; D may be TRBD1 (5 bases). The CDR3 length is 14 residues. V was pared by 0 bases and J by 15 bases, with 19 bases between. Germline CDR1 reads SGDLS; CDR2 reads YYNGEE. CDR3 coding DNA: TGTGCCAGCAGCGTAGATCCCGGAGACAGCATGATGTTCTTC. This gives the protein CASSVDPGDSMMFF. Full variable domain (rest looked up from reference TRBV9 and TRBJ2-1): DSGVTQTPKHLITATGQRVTLRCSPRSGDLSVYWYQQSLDQGLQFLIQYYNGEERAKGNILERFSAQQFPDLHSELNLSSLELGDSALYFCASSVDPGDSMMFFGPGTRLTVL.

In DNA, the CDR3 is TGTGCCAGTCGCAAAGGGGGCGCGGGATACAATGAGCAGTTCTTC. Translation: CASRKGGAGYNEQFF. V gene TRBV19 combines with J gene TRBJ2-1; D may be TRBD1 (7 bases). This CDR3 is built from 15 residues. Germline V gene sequence: CDR1 LNHDA, CDR2 SQIVND (reference sequence). The V gene lost 8 bases and the J gene lost 4 bases, with 18 bases spanning the gap.